This passage covers 31 T cell receptor beta chains from one sample sequenced in a study of STAT5B mutations in CD4+ large granular lymphocyte leukemia. Repertoires were generated with immunoSEQ multiplex PCR, while TCRdb's copy carries only in-frame clones and drops some. Here the sample spans roughly 35,000 clones, around 67% being singletons. Material for sequencing was CD4+ T cells from blood buffy coats. The receptors originated from a human donor in good health.

This clone was counted between two and nine times. This chain connects TRBV5-4 to TRBJ1-1, with a weak D call TRBD1 (5 bases). V shed 0 bases and J shed 5 bases, with 5 bases lying between them. Germline V CDR1 and CDR2: SGHNT, YYREEE (reference sequence). The CDR3 is made up of 12 amino acids. The chain's CDR3 is CASSLEGTEAFF. The CDR3 DNA reads as TGTGCCAGCAGCTTGGAGGGGACTGAAGCTTTCTTT.

CDR3 DNA sequence: TGTGCCAGCAGTGGGGGACAGGGAAGTGGAGAGACCCAGTACTTC. Protein sequence: CASSGGQGSGETQYF. The rearrangement joins TRBV6-6 to TRBJ2-5, with 9 bases lining up with TRBD1. This CDR3 is built from 15 residues. Germline lookup yields CDR1 MNHNY and CDR2 SVGAGI (reference sequence). V shed 5 bases and J 4 bases; nucleotides not matched to a gene: 8.

This chain joins TRBV10-1 and TRBJ2-1; no clear D. The CDR3 has 14 residues. CDR1 is WNHNN, CDR2 SYGVQD, per germline (reference sequence). Trimming removed 0 bases from V and 6 bases from J, with 9 bases in between. CDR3: CASSESTPGNEQFF. Written as DNA, the CDR3 is TGCGCCAGCAGTGAGTCGACTCCGGGCAATGAGCAGTTCTTC.

This clone has just one count. The CDR3 spells CSVESGPGEQYF. The DNA for the CDR3 is TGCAGCGTTGAATCCGGCCCCGGCGAGCAGTACTTC. This rearrangement joins TRBV29-1 to TRBJ2-7; no definite D call. The germline V gene encodes CDR1 SQVTM and CDR2 ANQGSEA. This CDR3 comprises 12 residues. Deletions cut 2 bases from V and 6 bases from J, with 11 bases between.

The gene calls are TRBV5-5 and TRBJ1-4, with 9 bases identical to TRBD1. The CDR3 loop spans 14 amino acids. The trim removed 5 bases at V and 7 bases at J, leaving 6 bases unmatched. Germline loops: CDR1 SGHKS, CDR2 YYEKEE (reference sequence). The CDR3 DNA reads TGTGCCAGCAGAATGGGACAGGGCCGTGAAAAACTGTTTTTT. Translation: CASRMGQGREKLFF.

The J gene is TRBJ1-2, the V gene TRBV18, with a weak D call TRBD1 (6 bases). Germline CDR1 reads KGHSH; CDR2 reads LQKENI. CDR3 length: 12 residues. V was trimmed by 6 bases and J by 7 bases, leaving 12 bases between them. The CDR3 nucleotides are TGTGCCAGCTCGGACAGACAGACTGGCTACACCTTC. Translating gives CASSDRQTGYTF.

The J gene is TRBJ2-1, the V gene TRBV4-3; 10 positions match TRBD1. V was clipped by 4 bases and J by 4 bases; unmatched bases: 10. This CDR3 comprises 17 residues. Germline V gives CDR1 LGHNA, CDR2 YSLEER. CDR3 coding DNA: TGCGCCAGCAGCCGCCATGCGACAGGGGGCGTATACAATGAGCAGTTCTTC. Protein product: CASSRHATGGVYNEQFF.

V is TRBV19 and J is TRBJ1-2, with a tentative D call TRBD1 (6 bases). The CDR3 length is 12 residues. The V gene lost 3 bases and the J gene lost 7 bases, with 9 bases spanning the gap. Germline-derived CDR1 and CDR2 are LNHDA and SQIVND (reference sequence). In DNA form, the CDR3 reads TGTGCCAGTAGTATCCAGGGGTCTGGCTACACCTTC. This translates into CASSIQGSGYTF.

The chain is built from TRBV10-3 and TRBJ2-5; D ambiguous. Germline V gives CDR1 ENHRY, CDR2 SYGVKD. Trimming removed 1 base from V and 4 bases from J, with 1 base in between. This CDR3 region has 11 residues. The CDR3 DNA follows: TGTGCCATCAGTGAGTTAGAGACCCAGTACTTC. Protein product: CAISELETQYF.

The chain couples TRBV19 to TRBJ2-7, with 7 bases matching TRBD1. The V and J ends lost 5 bases and 3 bases, in that order; junction bases with no gene match: 7. The CDR3 extends over 14 amino acids. CDR1 is LNHDA, CDR2 SQIVND, per germline (reference sequence). The DNA of the CDR3 is TGTGCCAGTAGTCCAGGGGACAGATTCTACGAGCAGTACTTC. It yields the protein CASSPGDRFYEQYF.

The gene calls are TRBV21-1 and TRBJ1-2; TRBD1 is taken as the D call from the table, unchecked against the DNA. TRBV21-1 is a pseudogene locus. The CDR3 is 14 residues long. The CDR3 spells CASSSVQGAEGYTF. The CDR3 DNA sequence: TGTGCCAGCAGCAGCGTACAGGGGGCGGAGGGCTACACCTTC.

The chain recombines TRBV5-1 with TRBJ2-7; D is possibly TRBD1 (5 bases). The CDR3 has 14 amino acids. Germline CDR1 reads SGHRS; CDR2 reads YFSETQ. V was pared by 2 bases and J by 6 bases, with 15 bases between. CDR3 residues: CASSFDRLPGEQYF. The DNA for the CDR3 is TGCGCCAGCAGCTTTGACAGACTTCCTGGCGAGCAGTACTTC.

This chain joins TRBV7-2 and TRBJ2-5; 8 bases fit TRBD1. J lost 5 bases, V lost 2 bases, and 4 bases had no gene match. The CDR3 contains 14 residues. Germline CDR1 SGHTA, CDR2 FQGNSA. The CDR3 loop reads CASSLQGAGETQYF. The CDR3, as DNA: TGTGCCAGCAGCTTACAGGGGGCAGGTGAGACCCAGTACTTC. Combining the CDR3 with reference TRBV7-2 and TRBJ2-5 gives the whole variable domain GAGVSQSPSNKVTEKGKDVELRCDPISGHTALYWYRQSLGQGLEFLIYFQGNSAPDKSGLPSDRFSAERTGGSVSTLTIQRTQQEDSAVYLCASSLQGAGETQYFGPGTRLLVL.

The CDR3 is CASRKGTEQETQYF. The CDR3 DNA follows: TGTGCCAGCAGAAAAGGGACAGAACAAGAGACCCAGTACTTC. The chain has TRBV7-9 and TRBJ2-5; 7 bases fit TRBD1. The CDR3 length is 14 residues. Trimming removed 6 bases from V and 2 bases from J; junction bases left unmatched: 6. CDR1 is SEHNR, CDR2 FQNEAQ, per germline (reference sequence).

This chain connects TRBV9 to TRBJ2-3; the match to TRBD2 covers 8 bases. The CDR3 is 14 amino acids. The germline V gene has CDR1 SGDLS and CDR2 YYNGEE. V was pared by 0 bases and J by 4 bases, with 1 base of the junction left unmatched. The CDR3 loop reads CASSVAGGPDTQYF. The DNA for the CDR3 is TGTGCCAGCAGCGTAGCGGGGGGGCCAGATACGCAGTATTTT.

This clone was counted a few times. The J gene is TRBJ1-1, the V gene TRBV2, with no clear D. Looked up from germline, CDR1 is SNHLY and CDR2 is FYNNEI. Deletions cut 6 bases from V and 7 bases from J, with 6 bases between. This CDR3 has 10 amino acids. As DNA, the CDR3 is TGTGCCAGCAGGGTGTTTGAAGCTTTCTTT. Amino acid sequence: CASRVFEAFF.

The gene calls are TRBV5-1 and TRBJ1-6, with D hard to call. The CDR3 covers 18 residues. Per the germline V gene, CDR1 is SGHRS and CDR2 is YFSETQ. The V and J ends lost 4 bases and 3 bases respectively, with 20 bases between them. As DNA, the CDR3 is TGCGCCAGCAGCCCCAGCCCCGACACCGGAAACTATAATTCACCCCTCCACTTT. It translates to CASSPSPDTGNYNSPLHF.

Only one count was recorded for this clone. The chain uses TRBV5-1 and TRBJ2-1; 10 nucleotides line up with TRBD2. Germline V gene sequence: CDR1 SGHRS, CDR2 YFSETQ. Germline trimming cut 3 bases from V and 4 bases from J; bases unmatched to any gene: 7. The CDR3 runs to 16 residues. CDR3 in amino acids: CASSYLAGAGYNEQFF. In nucleotides, the CDR3 is TGCGCCAGCAGCTACCTAGCGGGGGCGGGATACAATGAGCAGTTCTTC. Looking up the rest from reference TRBV5-1 and TRBJ2-1 gives the full variable domain: KAGVTQTPRYLIKTRGQQVTLSCSPISGHRSVSWYQQTPGQGLQFLFEYFSETQRNKGNFPGRFSGRQFSNSRSEMNVSTLELGDSALYLCASSYLAGAGYNEQFFGPGTRLTVL.

J is TRBJ2-2 and V is TRBV2, with 9 nucleotides matching TRBD1. The CDR3 length is 15 residues. With 6 bases clipped from V and 5 bases from J, the junction kept 7 bases outside the gene matches. Germline V CDR1 and CDR2: SNHLY, FYNNEI. Written as DNA, the CDR3 is TGTGCCAGCAGCCTGGGACAGGGAGGGACCGGGGAGCTGTTTTTT. Translating it yields CASSLGQGGTGELFF.

The chain is built from TRBV27 and TRBJ2-7, with unresolved D. V shed 3 bases and J shed 2 bases, with 11 bases lying between them. CDR1 is MNHEY, CDR2 SMNVEV, per germline (reference sequence). The CDR3 sequence is 14 residues long. In nucleotides, the CDR3 is TGTGCCAGCAGTTTTTCCGGTCAGGCCTACGAGCAGTACTTC. Its protein is CASSFSGQAYEQYF.

This chain links TRBV5-8 with TRBJ2-7, with TRBD1 matching 10 bases. The V gene's germline CDR1 is SGHTS and CDR2 YDEGEE. This CDR3 spans 14 amino acids. With V trimmed by 4 bases and J by 6 bases, 7 bases remained unmatched. Written as DNA, the CDR3 is TGTGCCAGCAGCGGGGGACAGGGGATAGGCGAGCAGTACTTC. Protein: CASSGGQGIGEQYF.

The chain uses TRBV19 and TRBJ1-5; 11 nucleotides match TRBD1. Germline values: CDR1 LNHDA, CDR2 SQIVND (reference sequence). The CDR3 runs 16 residues. Trimming at V came to 5 bases and at J to 6 bases, leaving 9 bases not matched to a gene. CDR3: CASSLGQGAISQPQHF. In nucleotides, the CDR3 is TGTGCCAGTAGTCTCGGACAGGGGGCTATTAGTCAGCCCCAGCATTTT.

The chain carries TRBV7-9 and TRBJ1-4; weak D call: TRBD1 (6 bases). Trimming cost V 5 bases and J 7 bases, with 17 bases left between them. The CDR3 is made up of 15 amino acids. Germline CDR1 SEHNR, CDR2 FQNEAQ (reference sequence). The CDR3 protein is CASSISQGTSEKLFF. DNA for the CDR3: TGTGCCAGCAGCATCTCCCAGGGGACGAGTGAAAAACTGTTTTTT.

This clone was seen a few times. The V gene is TRBV7-9, the J gene TRBJ1-4, with TRBD1 matching over 7 bases. J lost 7 bases, V lost 1 base, and 6 bases had no gene match. The length of the CDR3 is 15 residues. CDR1 is SEHNR and CDR2 is FQNEAQ in the germline V gene (reference sequence). CDR3 region: CASSLEGQRGEKLFF. The CDR3, as DNA: TGTGCCAGCAGCTTAGAGGGACAGCGCGGTGAAAAACTGTTTTTT.

The chain has TRBV19 and TRBJ1-3, with D uncertain. Trimming cost V 10 bases and J 0 bases, with 19 bases left between them. The CDR3 is 16 amino acids. The germline gives CDR1 LNHDA, CDR2 SQIVND (reference sequence). CDR3 sequence (DNA): TGTGCCACCAGGCGGAGCGATTCTTACTCTGGAAACACCATATATTTT. As protein: CATRRSDSYSGNTIYF.

The chain combines TRBV5-1 with TRBJ1-1; D not resolved. The germline V gene has CDR1 SGHRS and CDR2 YFSETQ. This CDR3 spans 14 amino acids. Trimming shortened V by 2 bases and J by 1 base, and 9 bases separated the two germline ends. The CDR3 reads CASSFNSENTEAFF. CDR3 in DNA: TGCGCCAGCAGCTTTAACAGTGAGAACACTGAAGCTTTCTTT.

The chain links TRBV2 to TRBJ1-1, with D tentatively TRBD1 (5 bases). Trimming shortened V by 3 bases and J by 11 bases, and 13 bases separated the two germline ends. Germline V gives CDR1 SNHLY, CDR2 FYNNEI. The CDR3 has 12 residues. Here the CDR3 reads CASSDLGVGAFF. The CDR3 DNA reads as TGTGCCAGCAGTGATTTGGGGGTTGGGGCTTTCTTT.

The chain combines TRBV11-2 with TRBJ2-3; the D gene is possibly TRBD1 (5 bases). This CDR3 comprises 11 residues. The germline gives CDR1 SGHAT, CDR2 FQNNGV. The V end was cut by 6 bases, the J end by 6 bases, with 7 bases between. CDR3 region: CASRHRDTQYF. In DNA form, the CDR3 reads TGTGCCAGCAGGCACAGGGATACGCAGTATTTT.

The chain is built from TRBV27 and TRBJ1-2; 7 nucleotides align to TRBD1. The germline V gene encodes CDR1 MNHEY and CDR2 SMNVEV (reference sequence). This CDR3 comprises 14 residues. J lost 2 bases, V lost 2 bases, and 2 bases had no gene match. CDR3 in amino acids: CASSLVQGNYGYTF. CDR3 nucleotides: TGTGCCAGCAGTTTAGTACAGGGGAACTATGGCTACACCTTC.

V gene TRBV11-2 combines with J gene TRBJ1-2; TRBD1 is a possible D gene (6 bases). The CDR3 length is 14 residues. V lost 5 bases and J 3 bases, leaving 13 bases between the germline ends. The germline V gene has CDR1 SGHAT and CDR2 FQNNGV. CDR3 nucleotide sequence: TGTGCCAGCAGCCTTGGACAGTTAGACTATGGCTACACCTTC. Translating gives CASSLGQLDYGYTF.

The J gene is TRBJ1-5, the V gene TRBV7-2; 8 nucleotides match TRBD1. The germline V gene encodes CDR1 SGHTA and CDR2 FQGNSA. V was clipped by 4 bases and J by 4 bases; unmatched bases: 3. CDR3 length: 14 amino acids. Written as DNA, the CDR3 is TGTGCCAGCAGCTCAGGGGGCCTGAATCAGCCCCAGCATTTT. Translated: CASSSGGLNQPQHF. The full variable domain, completed using reference TRBV7-2 and TRBJ1-5, is GAGVSQSPSNKVTEKGKDVELRCDPISGHTALYWYRQSLGQGLEFLIYFQGNSAPDKSGLPSDRFSAERTGGSVSTLTIQRTQQEDSAVYLCASSSGGLNQPQHFGDGTRLSIL.